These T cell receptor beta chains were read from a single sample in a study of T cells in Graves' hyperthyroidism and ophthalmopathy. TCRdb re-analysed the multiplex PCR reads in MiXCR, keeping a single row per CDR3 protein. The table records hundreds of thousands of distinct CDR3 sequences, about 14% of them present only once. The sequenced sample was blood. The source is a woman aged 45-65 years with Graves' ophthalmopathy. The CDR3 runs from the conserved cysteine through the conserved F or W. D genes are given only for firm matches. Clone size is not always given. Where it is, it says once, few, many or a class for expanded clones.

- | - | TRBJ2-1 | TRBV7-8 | TGTGCCAACAGCTTATACGGACTATGGGTTTACAATGAGCAGTTCTTC | CANSLYGLWVYNEQFF
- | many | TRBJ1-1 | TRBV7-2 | TGTGCCAGCACCATGGCTGGCAGATGGGCTGAAGCTTTCTTT | CASTMAGRWAEAFF
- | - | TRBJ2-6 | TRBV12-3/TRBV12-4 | TGTGCCAGCCGGATACCGGGACAACTTGCTTCTTACTCTGGGGCCAACGTCCTGACTTTC | CASRIPGQLASYSGANVLTF
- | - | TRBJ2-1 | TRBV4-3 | TGCGCCAGCAGCCAAGACTCAAGCTCCTACAATGAGCAGTTCTTC | CASSQDSSSYNEQFF
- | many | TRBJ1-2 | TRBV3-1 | TGTGCCAGCAGCCAACCGCTGTCGGATGGCTACACCTTC | CASSQPLSDGYTF
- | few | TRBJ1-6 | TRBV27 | TGTGCCAGCAGTTTATCGGGACAATTCAATTCACCCCTCCACTTT | CASSLSGQFNSPLHF
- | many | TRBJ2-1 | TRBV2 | TGTGCCAGCAGTGAACTTCGGCTAGCTGAGTCTAATGAGCAGTTCTTC | CASSELRLAESNEQFF
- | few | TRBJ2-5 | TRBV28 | TGTGCCAGCAGGGCCCTCCGGGACGCGCGGGAGACCCAGTACTTC | CASRALRDARETQYF
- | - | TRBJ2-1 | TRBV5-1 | TGCGCCAGCCACAGTTTTGGTGAGCAGTTCTTC | CASHSFGEQFF
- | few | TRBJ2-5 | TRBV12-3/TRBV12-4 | TGTGCCAGCAGGAAACTTCGACGGGAGACCCAGTACTTC | CASRKLRRETQYF
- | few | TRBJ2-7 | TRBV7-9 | TGTGCCAGCAGCTCCCAGGCGGCGAGGGGTGAGCAGTACTTC | CASSSQAARGEQYF
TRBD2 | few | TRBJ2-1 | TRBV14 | TGTGCCAGCAGCCAAGTCGCTAGCGGGAGAATATTTGAGTTGCAGTTCTTC | CASSQVASGRIFELQFF
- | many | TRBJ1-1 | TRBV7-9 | TGTGCCAGCAGCTTTTTGGAGGGCCCTAGCGCTGAAGCTTTCTTT | CASSFLEGPSAEAFF
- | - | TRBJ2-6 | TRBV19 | TGTGCCAGTAGTATAAACGGAGTCTCTGGGGCCAACGTCCTGACTTTC | CASSINGVSGANVLTF
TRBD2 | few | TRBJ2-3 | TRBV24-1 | TGTGCCACCAGCCCAGCGGGAAGCGCAGATACGCAGTATTTT | CATSPAGSADTQYF
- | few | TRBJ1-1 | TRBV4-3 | TGCGCCAGCAGCCAAGAGGGGGGCCGGGGGATCCTGAACACTGAAGCTTTCTTT | CASSQEGGRGILNTEAFF
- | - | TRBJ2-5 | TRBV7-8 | TGTGCCAGCAGCTTAGGCGTTTGGAGCAGCCAGTACTTC | CASSLGVWSSQYF
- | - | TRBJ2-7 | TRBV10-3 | TGTGCCATCAGGGACCGTAACTCCTACGAGCAGTACTTC | CAIRDRNSYEQYF
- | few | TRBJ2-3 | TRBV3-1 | TGTGCCAGCAGCCAAGATATGGGGGAGAGCACAGATACGCAGTATTTT | CASSQDMGESTDTQYF
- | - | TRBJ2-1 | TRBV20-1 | TGCAGTGCTAGTCCCGCGAATGGGCAGTTCTTC | CSASPANGQFF
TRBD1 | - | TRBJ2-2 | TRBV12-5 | TGTGCTAGTGGTTTGGTAACGGACAGGGGATTTACGAACACCGGGGAGCTGTTTTTT | CASGLVTDRGFTNTGELFF
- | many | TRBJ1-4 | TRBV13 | TGTGCCAGCAGCCCCAGACCAGCAACTAATGAAAAACTGTTTTTT | CASSPRPATNEKLFF
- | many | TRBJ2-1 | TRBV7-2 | TGTGCCAGCAGCCAGGACCTGACCTATGAGCAGTTCTTC | CASSQDLTYEQFF
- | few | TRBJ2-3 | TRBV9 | TGTGCCAGCAGCGAGGGCACTAGCTCATTCACAGATACGCAGTATTTT | CASSEGTSSFTDTQYF
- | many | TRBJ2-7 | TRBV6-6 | TGTGCCAGCAGTTACCAAACAGTAACCTACGAGCAGTACTTC | CASSYQTVTYEQYF
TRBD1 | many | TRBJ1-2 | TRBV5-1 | TGCGCCAGCAGCAACCTGGCCGGACAGGCGGACTATGGCTACACCTTC | CASSNLAGQADYGYTF
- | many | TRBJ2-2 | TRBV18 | TGTGCCAGCTCACCACCCCCTCTCAACACCGGGGAGCTGTTTTTT | CASSPPPLNTGELFF
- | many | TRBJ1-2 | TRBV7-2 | TGTGCCAGCAGCTTAGATGGTAGTAGTTCAAGTTTTGGCTACACCTTC | CASSLDGSSSSFGYTF
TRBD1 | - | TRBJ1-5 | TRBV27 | TGTGCCAGCAGTCTCTCTCCGGACAGGGGTAATCAGCCCCAGCATTTT | CASSLSPDRGNQPQHF
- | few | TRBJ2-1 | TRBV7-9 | TGTGCCAGCAGCCTGGACATCGATGAGCAGTTCTTC | CASSLDIDEQFF
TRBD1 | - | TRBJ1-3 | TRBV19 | TGTGCCAGTAGTAGGGCAGGGGGTTGGAGCTCTGGAAACACCATATATTTT | CASSRAGGWSSGNTIYF
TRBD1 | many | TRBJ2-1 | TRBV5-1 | TGCGCCAGCAGCCTGAGAGGGACAGGGGGTATTGATGAGCAGTTCTTC | CASSLRGTGGIDEQFF
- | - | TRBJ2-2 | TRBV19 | TGTGCCAGTAGTATCCCGACAGCTTCTGGCACCGGGGAGCTGTTTTTT | CASSIPTASGTGELFF
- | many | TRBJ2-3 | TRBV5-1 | TGCGCCAGCAGCTTTGGGGACATAGGCACAGATACGCAGTATTTT | CASSFGDIGTDTQYF
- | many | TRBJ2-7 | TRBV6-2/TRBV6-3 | TGTGCCAGCAGCTACGCGGGACTTTCCTACGAGCAGTACTTC | CASSYAGLSYEQYF
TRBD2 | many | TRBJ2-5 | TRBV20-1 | TGCAGTGCCGTTTTCGGTGGACTAGCGGGAGGTCGTCGAGAGACCCAGTACTTC | CSAVFGGLAGGRRETQYF
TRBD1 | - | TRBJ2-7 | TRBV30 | TGTGCCTGTAACCGGGACAGGGGAACCTACGAGCAGTACTTC | CACNRDRGTYEQYF
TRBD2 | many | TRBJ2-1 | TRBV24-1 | TGTGCCACCACCCTCCTAGCGGGAGCCACCTACAATGAGCAGTTCTTC | CATTLLAGATYNEQFF
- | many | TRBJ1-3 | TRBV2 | TGTGCCAGCAAGACGGCTGTCTCTGGAAACACCATATATTTT | CASKTAVSGNTIYF
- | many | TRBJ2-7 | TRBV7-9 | TGTGCCAGCAGCCTCACATCGACCGGGATGAACTACGAGCAGTACTTC | CASSLTSTGMNYEQYF
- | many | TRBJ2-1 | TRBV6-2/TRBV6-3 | TGTGCCAGCAGCCAAAGGACCCCCAATGAGCAGTTCTTC | CASSQRTPNEQFF
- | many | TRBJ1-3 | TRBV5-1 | TGCGCCAGCAGCACCGCGTCTTACTCTGGAAACACCATATATTTT | CASSTASYSGNTIYF
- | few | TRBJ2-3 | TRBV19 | TGTGCCAGTAGTATACAGCGCAGGGGACATACGCAGTATTTT | CASSIQRRGHTQYF
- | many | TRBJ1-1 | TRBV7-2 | TGTGCCAGCAGCTTGTATGGGGCCCAGAACACTGAAGCTTTCTTT | CASSLYGAQNTEAFF
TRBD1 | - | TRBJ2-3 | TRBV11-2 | TGTGCCAGCAGCCCGGGACAGGGAGGCTTGGATACGCAGTATTTT | CASSPGQGGLDTQYF
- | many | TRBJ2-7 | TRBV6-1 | TGTGCCAGCCGAGAGGTCTCCTACGAGCAGTACTTC | CASREVSYEQYF
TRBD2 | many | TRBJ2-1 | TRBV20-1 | TGCAGTGCTAGACCAGCGGGAGGGCCTCATGAGCAGTTCTTC | CSARPAGGPHEQFF
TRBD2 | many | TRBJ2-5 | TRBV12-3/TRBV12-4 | TGTGCCAGCAGTTTTGGCGGGAGGCAAGAGACCCAGTACTTC | CASSFGGRQETQYF
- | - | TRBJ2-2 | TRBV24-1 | TGTGCCACCAGTGATTTTCCCGCCGGGGAGCTGTTTTTT | CATSDFPAGELFF
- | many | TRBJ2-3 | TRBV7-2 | TGTGCCAGCAGCCCCGACGGAAGCACAGATACGCAGTATTTT | CASSPDGSTDTQYF
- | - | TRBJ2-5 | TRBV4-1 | TGCGCCAGCAGCCTGCCGCGGCTCCGGGAGACCCAGTACTTC | CASSLPRLRETQYF
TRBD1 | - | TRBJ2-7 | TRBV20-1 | TGCAGTGCTAGAGATCTAGGACAGGGGTACGAGCAGTACTTC | CSARDLGQGYEQYF
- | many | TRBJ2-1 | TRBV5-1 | TGCGCCAGCAGCCCAACAGCCAGTTACAATGAGCAGTTCTTC | CASSPTASYNEQFF
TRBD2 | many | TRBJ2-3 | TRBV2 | TGTGCCAGCAGTGTTCGAGTAGCGGGAACAGATACGCAGTATTTT | CASSVRVAGTDTQYF
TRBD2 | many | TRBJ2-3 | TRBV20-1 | TGCAGTGCTAGAGATCGGGGTAGCGGGACGGTGACAGATACGCAGTATTTT | CSARDRGSGTVTDTQYF
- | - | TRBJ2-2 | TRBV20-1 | TGCAGTGCTGGAGGGGGGACCTTTAACACCGGGGAGCTGTTTTTT | CSAGGGTFNTGELFF
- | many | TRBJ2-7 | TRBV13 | TGTGCCAGCAGCCAATCAGCGGGCGGAACCTACGAGCAGTACTTC | CASSQSAGGTYEQYF
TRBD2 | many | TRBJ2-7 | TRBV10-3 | TGTGCCCTAGGGGGGTGGGCTAGCGGGAGATCCGAGCAGTACTTC | CALGGWASGRSEQYF
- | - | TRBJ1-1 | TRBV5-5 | TGTGCCAGCAGCTCGTATGGGGGGACTGAAGCTTTCTTT | CASSSYGGTEAFF